This T cell receptor (beta chain) was profiled in a study of Graves' ophthalmopathy and Graves' hyperthyroidism (dated by TCRdb to the late 2010s). General notes on the study: Peripheral blood was collected at initial diagnosis, prior to any treatment. TCR beta repertoire signatures were used to distinguish Graves' ophthalmopathy from Graves' hyperthyroidism and to predict progression to ophthalmopathy. In total, some 130 blood samples were TCR-sequenced: 40 to 45 ophthalmopathy, around 75 hyperthyroidism and roughly 17 hyperthyroidism-to-ophthalmopathy patients. To explore V-J signatures that distinguish ophthalmopathy from hyperthyroidism, a discovery set of about a hundred patients was enrolled, made up of 40 to 45 with ophthalmopathy and roughly 55 with stable hyperthyroidism. The independent validation cohort included about 20 hyperthyroidism patients plus 17 patients who later progressed from hyperthyroidism to ophthalmopathy. T-cell repertoires of thyroid tissue and blood were compared in about six hyperthyroidism patients. Following sampling, methimazole starting at 30 mg daily was administered to hyperthyroidism patients, and high-dose intravenous methylprednisolone was administered to ophthalmopathy patients. The 95 to 100 discovery patients were randomly split 7:3 into training and test sets. What the research found in general, with its limitations: Sample size was not statistically predetermined, and group allocation was not concealed from the investigators. Most of the expanded thyroid clonotypes with a frequency above 0.001 were also detected in blood, and it was suggested that the thyroid immune response may be reflected by blood repertoires. In validation, the model predicted ophthalmopathy progression with 70.59% sensitivity and approximately 72% specificity; around twelve predicted patients were CT-confirmed with GO in a median of approximately six months. Ophthalmopathy was separated from stable hyperthyroidism by the 13-signature model with around 89% sensitivity and about 81% specificity in cross-validation and with 80%/75% in the test set.

The CDR3 covers 19 residues, taking in both the cysteine and the phenylalanine. Of all the DNA, just the CDR3 is kept, 57 bases in frame from base 1. CDR1 LNHDA and CDR2 SQIVND are derived from the germline V gene (reference sequence). A distance of 19 bases separates the germline ends of V and J, which lose 0 bases and 0 bases respectively. Hyperthyroidism was considered stable if no progression to ophthalmopathy occurred within 18 months of follow-up. Patients with hyperthyroidism were aged 18 to 65 years, had been newly diagnosed, and had a disease duration of less than 2 months. Patients with other autoimmune diseases, uncontrolled infections, pregnancy or lactation were excluded from the study. Clinical symptoms, serum thyroxine, TRAb, thyroid ultrasound and orbital computed tomography were used for diagnosis. PBMCs were isolated from about 10 ml of fresh peripheral blood by Ficoll-Paque density gradient centrifugation. Total RNA was extracted with Trizol reagent and quality-checked on an Agilent 2100 Bioanalyzer.

Concerning this clonotype: Its antigen remains unidentified. No base-level quality is on record; no much larger clone is a single base apart.

TCR beta CDR3 regions were amplified from RNA transcripts for repertoire sequencing. The first round of RT-PCR was done with HTBI primers and the Qiagen OneStep RT-PCR kit, and was followed by a second round of multiplex PCR, then size selection and purification. Sequencing of the libraries was carried out on an Illumina HiSeq2000 in paired-end mode with 100 bp reads. As for the original processing: SOAPnuke was used to process the reads, throwing out any read that had adapters, had uncalled bases, had a mean Phred below 15, or lacked an exact constant-primer or identifier match. High-quality paired reads were merged with COPE v1.2.5. Unique nucleotide sequences were defined as clonotypes and aligned to IMGT TRB V, D and J references using MiTCR v1.1. Analysis was restricted to V-J combinations with a frequency above 0.0001, which covered 98% to 99.2% of repertoires. For each V-J combination, a TCR clonal expansion and chaos score was defined as the ratio of F50 clonal expansion to chaos observed in the TCRdist matrix. Welch's t-statistics and random forest were used to reduce features to approximately 13 V-J combinations, which were fed into a naive Bayes classifier. The Morisita-Horn index was used to measure how similar the thyroid and blood repertoires were. TCRdb's own reprocessing of the public reads used fastp at Q25 and MiXCR and kept productive beta chains. Each record represents a unique CDR3 protein, reported with the most common genes and DNA among its rows. TCRdb's processing, not the authors' own work, is the source of the V and J calls. For this sample there are about 620,000 distinct CDR3 sequences; around a fifth appear just once. Of the sample, approximately 7% falls within the top ten clones.

The sequence derives from a young woman with stable Graves' hyperthyroidism. Some clones in this sample may be carry-over from other donors' samples. Donor details come from another sample of the same person, matched by shared clones. This chain joins TRBV19 to TRBJ2-3; a tentative D match to TRBD2 spans 6 bases. Sequenced material: peripheral blood. The nucleotide sequence reads TGTGCCAGTAGTATAGAGAAGGGTAGCGGCGTCGCTAGCACAGATACGCAGTATTTT. Translated, it gives CASSIEKGSGVASTDTQYF.